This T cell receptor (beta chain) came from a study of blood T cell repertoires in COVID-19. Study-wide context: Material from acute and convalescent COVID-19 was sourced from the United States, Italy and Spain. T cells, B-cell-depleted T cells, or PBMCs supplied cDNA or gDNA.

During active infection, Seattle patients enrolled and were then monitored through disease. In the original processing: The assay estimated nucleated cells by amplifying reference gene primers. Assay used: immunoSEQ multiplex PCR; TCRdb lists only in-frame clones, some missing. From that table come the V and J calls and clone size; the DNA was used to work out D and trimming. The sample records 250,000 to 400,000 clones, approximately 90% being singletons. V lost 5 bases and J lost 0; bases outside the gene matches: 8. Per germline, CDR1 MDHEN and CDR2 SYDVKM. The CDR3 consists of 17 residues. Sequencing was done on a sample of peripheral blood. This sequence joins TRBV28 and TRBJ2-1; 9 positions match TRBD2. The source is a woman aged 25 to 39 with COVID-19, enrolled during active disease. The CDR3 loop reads CASSTPEAGGSYNEQFF. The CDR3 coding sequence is TGTGCCAGCAGTACCCCTGAAGCGGGGGGCTCCTACAATGAGCAGTTCTTC.